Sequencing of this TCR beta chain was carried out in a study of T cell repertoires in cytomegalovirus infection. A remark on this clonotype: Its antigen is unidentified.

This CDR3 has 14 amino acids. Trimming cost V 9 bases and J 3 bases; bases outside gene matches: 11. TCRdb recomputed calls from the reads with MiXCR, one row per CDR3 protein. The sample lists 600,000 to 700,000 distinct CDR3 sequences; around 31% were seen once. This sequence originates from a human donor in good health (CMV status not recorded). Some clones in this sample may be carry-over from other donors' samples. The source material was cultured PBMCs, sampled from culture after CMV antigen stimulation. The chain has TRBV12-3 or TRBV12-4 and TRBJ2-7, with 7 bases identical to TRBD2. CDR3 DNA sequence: TGTGCCAGTTCCGGGTACGGGGGGTTCTACGAGCAGTACTTC. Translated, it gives CASSGYGGFYEQYF.